The present T cell receptor (beta chain) was sequenced within a study of blood T cell repertoires in COVID-19. Study summary: COVID-19 samples collected from the United States, Italy and Spain covered acute and convalescent phases. From T cells, B-cell-depleted T cells, or PBMCs came the material, which was cDNA or gDNA.

Per the study methods: It was from reference gene primer amplification that nucleated cell counts were estimated. The assay was immunoSEQ multiplex PCR, and TCRdb's table has in-frame clones only and misses some. That table gives V, J and clone size, and the DNA gave D and trimming. Among roughly 120,000 clones listed, about 84% were seen once. V was pared by 2 bases and J by 0 bases, with 3 bases of the junction left unmatched. Germline V gives CDR1 MRHNA, CDR2 SNTAGT. The CDR3 loop spans 15 amino acids. V usage is TRBV6-4 and J usage is TRBJ1-1, with TRBD1 matching 7 bases. The specimen was peripheral blood. The sequence derives from a woman in her sixties with acute or convalescent COVID-19. CDR3: CASSDRQGVNTEAFF. In nucleotides, the CDR3 is TGTGCCAGCAGTGACCGCCAGGGGGTGAACACTGAAGCTTTCTTT.